Each of the 10 T cell receptor beta chains below was sequenced from the same sample in a study of blood T cells in healthy people across ages. Primed by a sample-barcoded 5' primer and a J-beta primer mix, a second PCR proceeded for 7 to 11 cycles. MiXCR, applied by TCRdb to the 5' RACE reads, yields one record per CDR3 protein. The table includes roughly 700,000 distinct CDR3 sequences, 45% to 50% detected once. Input material: blood. The receptors come from a woman aged 55-70 years in good health.

This clonotype was counted only a few times. The CDR3: CASSHPTGGRGTGELFF. In DNA, the CDR3 is TGTGCCAGCAGCCACCCCACAGGGGGCCGTGGCACCGGGGAGCTGTTTTTT. J is TRBJ2-2 and V is TRBV4-2, with 9 nucleotides matching TRBD1. This CDR3 contains 17 residues. V shed 3 bases and J 4 bases; nucleotides not matched to a gene: 9. Germline CDR1 is LGHNA and CDR2 is YNFKEQ.

The V call is TRBV28, the J call TRBJ1-1; D is possibly TRBD1 (6 bases). The CDR3 has 15 amino acids. The germline CDR1 and CDR2 sequences are MDHEN and SYDVKM. V gave up 3 bases and J gave up 4 bases, with 15 bases separating them. CDR3 coding DNA: TGTGCCAGCAGTTTCCTGCGGGGGGCTGTCACTGAAGCTTTCTTT. Translation gives CASSFLRGAVTEAFF.

Ten or more counts support this clonotype. This chain uses TRBV7-2 with TRBJ2-6; D remains ambiguous. Trimming shortened V by 4 bases and J by 0 bases, and 4 bases separated the two germline ends. The CDR3 sequence is 14 residues long. CDR1 and CDR2 (germline): SGHTA, FQGNSA. CDR3 sequence reads: CASSSHSGANVLTF. CDR3 DNA sequence: TGTGCCAGCAGCTCTCACTCTGGGGCCAACGTCCTGACTTTC.

The chain combines TRBV4-3 with TRBJ2-1, with D possibly being TRBD2 (6 bases). The V gene's germline CDR1 is LGHNA and CDR2 YSLEER. The CDR3 has 16 amino acids. The V end lost 2 bases, the J end lost 5 bases, and 16 bases lay between the germline ends. The CDR3 here is CASSQPGGVGHNEQFF. The CDR3 nucleotides read TGCGCCAGCAGCCAACCCGGGGGAGTCGGTCACAATGAGCAGTTCTTC.

The V gene is TRBV27, the J gene TRBJ1-6; D is unclear. The CDR3 consists of 12 residues. V was shortened by 5 bases and J by 7 bases, with 6 bases between the two germline ends. CDR1 and CDR2 (germline): MNHEY, SMNVEV (reference sequence). CDR3 nucleotides: TGTGCCAGCAGTATGGGGAATTCACCCCTCCACTTT. As protein: CASSMGNSPLHF.

The chain links TRBV20-1 to TRBJ2-1, with 8 bases that match TRBD2. The J segment lost 7 bases and the V segment lost 3 bases, leaving 11 bases of the junction unmatched. Germline CDR1 DFQATT, CDR2 SNEGSKA (reference sequence). The CDR3 extends over 15 amino acids. CDR3 sequence reads: CSASGRLASLNEQFF. CDR3 DNA: TGCAGTGCTAGCGGAAGACTAGCGAGTTTAAATGAGCAGTTCTTC.

The rearrangement links TRBV7-9 to TRBJ2-7; the D is unclear. Per the germline V gene, CDR1 is SEHNR and CDR2 is FQNEAQ (reference sequence). Deletions cut 0 bases from V and 2 bases from J, with 8 bases between. The length of the CDR3 is 14 residues. CDR3 residues: CASSLAERPYEQYF. The CDR3 coding sequence is TGTGCCAGCAGCTTAGCAGAACGTCCCTACGAGCAGTACTTC.

V gene TRBV20-1 combines with J gene TRBJ2-3, with TRBD2 matching over 13 bases. CDR1 and CDR2 from the germline V gene are DFQATT and SNEGSKA (reference sequence). After removal of 3 bases from V and 2 bases from J, the junction contained 14 bases not matched to a gene. The CDR3 covers 19 residues. CDR3 protein: CSARGLAGKSKTYTDTQYF. The CDR3, as DNA: TGCAGTGCTAGGGGACTAGCGGGAAAGTCAAAAACGTACACAGATACGCAGTATTTT.

The CDR3 spells CASSSPSGVNYGYTF. DNA for the CDR3: TGTGCCAGCAGTTCCCCCAGCGGGGTTAACTATGGCTACACCTTC. This rearrangement joins TRBV28 to TRBJ1-2; unclear D gene. The V end lost 4 bases, the J end lost 1 base, and 13 bases lay between the germline ends. Germline V CDR1 and CDR2: MDHEN, SYDVKM. This CDR3 comprises 15 residues.

The J gene is TRBJ2-4, the V gene TRBV6-2 or TRBV6-3; perhaps TRBD1 as D (5 bases). The CDR3 consists of 13 residues. Germline assignment: CDR1 MNHEY and CDR2 SVGEGT. Trimming took off 6 bases at V and 12 bases at J, with 18 bases between the two ends. CDR3 in amino acids: CASRPVGQQRQYF. The CDR3, as DNA: TGTGCCAGCAGGCCGGTAGGACAACAGCGTCAGTACTTC.